This is a list of T cell receptor beta chains from one sample in a study of PD-L1 blockade in urothelial cancer. The table came from immunoSEQ multiplex PCR; TCRdb's copy has only in-frame clones and leaves some out. The sample lists more than 45,000 clones; over 70% were seen once. Sequencing was performed on PBMCs, taken around atezolizumab (anti-PD-L1) treatment. These receptors originate from an older man with urothelial cancer. CDR3s include the opening cysteine and the closing phenylalanine or tryptophan. D genes are given only for firm matches. The size field is filled for only some rows; it gives once, few, many or a size class.

size: once
D: -
J: TRBJ2-3
V: TRBV5-1
DNA: TGCGCCAGCAGCTCAGGACAAACTGGCACAGATACGCAGTATTTT
CDR3: CASSSGQTGTDTQYF

size: -
D: -
J: TRBJ2-1
V: TRBV9
DNA: TGTGCCAGCAGCCCAAAGATGTCGGTTAGCTCCTACAATGAGCAGTTCTTC
CDR3: CASSPKMSVSSYNEQFF

size: -
D: TRBD1
J: TRBJ2-7
V: TRBV7-2
DNA: TGTGCCAGCAGCATAGACAGGGGGCCCTACGAGCAGTACTTC
CDR3: CASSIDRGPYEQYF

size: few
D: -
J: TRBJ1-3
V: TRBV19
DNA: TGTGCCAGTACCACTTCCGGGTACTCTGGAAACACCATATATTTT
CDR3: CASTTSGYSGNTIYF

size: few
D: -
J: TRBJ1-1
V: TRBV5-6
DNA: TGTGCCAGCAGCCTGGGGCATAACACTGAAGCTTTCTTT
CDR3: CASSLGHNTEAFF

size: -
D: -
J: TRBJ1-1
V: TRBV10-1
DNA: TGCGCCAGCAGCAACATGAACACTGAAGCTTTCTTT
CDR3: CASSNMNTEAFF

size: -
D: -
J: TRBJ1-3
V: TRBV27
DNA: TGTGCCAGCAGTTTGGTGGGGGCCTCTGGAAACACCATATATTTT
CDR3: CASSLVGASGNTIYF

size: -
D: TRBD2
J: TRBJ2-2
V: TRBV18
DNA: TGTGCCAGCTCACCTAGACTAGCGGGAGGTCCCGACACCGGGGAGCTGTTTTTT
CDR3: CASSPRLAGGPDTGELFF

size: -
D: TRBD1
J: TRBJ1-2
V: TRBV6-1
DNA: TGTGCCAGCAGTGGAAACAGGGGTCCCTATGGCTACACCTTC
CDR3: CASSGNRGPYGYTF

size: -
D: TRBD2
J: TRBJ2-5
V: TRBV29-1
DNA: TGCAGCGTTGAGGGACTAACAAGACAGACCCAGTACTTC
CDR3: CSVEGLTRQTQYF

size: -
D: -
J: TRBJ1-1
V: TRBV28
DNA: TGTGCCAGCTCACGCGGGACGGGCTTTGAAGCTTTCTTT
CDR3: CASSRGTGFEAFF

size: -
D: TRBD2
J: TRBJ2-7
V: TRBV28
DNA: TGTGCCAGCAGGAACGCGACTAGCGAGTACTTC
CDR3: CASRNATSEYF

size: -
D: TRBD2
J: TRBJ2-1
V: TRBV11-3
DNA: TGTGCCAGCAGCTTAGGGACTAGCGAATACAATGAGCAGTTCTTC
CDR3: CASSLGTSEYNEQFF

size: -
D: TRBD2
J: TRBJ2-6
V: TRBV15
DNA: TGTGCCACCAGCAGAGATCGGGGGGTTACCGGGGCCAACGTCCTGACTTTC
CDR3: CATSRDRGVTGANVLTF

size: -
D: -
J: TRBJ1-2
V: TRBV6-1
DNA: TGTGCCAGCAGTGACAGGGTTGGCTACACCTTC
CDR3: CASSDRVGYTF

size: -
D: TRBD1
J: TRBJ2-7
V: TRBV7-9
DNA: TGTGCCAGCAGCAGACCGGGACAGGGGGTTGGGTACGAGCAGTACTTC
CDR3: CASSRPGQGVGYEQYF

size: once
D: TRBD1
J: TRBJ1-2
V: TRBV29-1
DNA: TGCAGCGTGGGGGACAGGGACGGTGGCTACACCTTC
CDR3: CSVGDRDGGYTF

size: -
D: TRBD2
J: TRBJ2-5
V: TRBV5-8
DNA: TGTGCCAGCAGCTTGGGGGAGGGCCAGAAGACCCAGTACTTC
CDR3: CASSLGEGQKTQYF

size: -
D: TRBD2
J: TRBJ2-3
V: TRBV28
DNA: TGTGCCAGCATCGGGTTTCGGGGACTAGCGGGAGGAAGAGATACGCAGTATTTT
CDR3: CASIGFRGLAGGRDTQYF

size: -
D: TRBD1
J: TRBJ2-1
V: TRBV7-3
DNA: TGTGCCAGCAGCTTATCAGGGACAGGGGGCTTTAATGAGCAGTTCTTC
CDR3: CASSLSGTGGFNEQFF

size: -
D: -
J: TRBJ1-2
V: TRBV7-2
DNA: TGTGCCAGCAGCTTATTCTCGGGAAACTATGGCTACACCTTC
CDR3: CASSLFSGNYGYTF

size: few
D: TRBD1
J: TRBJ1-5
V: TRBV19
DNA: TGTGCCAGTAGGGACAGGGAGTATAGCAATCAGCCCCAGCATTTT
CDR3: CASRDREYSNQPQHF

size: -
D: TRBD1
J: TRBJ2-7
V: TRBV7-2
DNA: TGTGCCAGCAGCTTTACACAGGGGGCATACGAGCAGTACTTC
CDR3: CASSFTQGAYEQYF

size: -
D: -
J: TRBJ2-3
V: TRBV19
DNA: TGTGCCAGTAGTATGGGAGCTGGAGCAGATACGCAGTATTTT
CDR3: CASSMGAGADTQYF

size: -
D: TRBD2
J: TRBJ2-7
V: TRBV2
DNA: TGTGCCAGCAGGAGTGGGACTAGGATTTTCGAGCAGTACTTC
CDR3: CASRSGTRIFEQYF

size: -
D: -
J: TRBJ2-3
V: TRBV11-1
DNA: TGTGCCAGCAGCTTAGGACGGGAGAACACGCAGTATTTT
CDR3: CASSLGRENTQYF

size: -
D: -
J: TRBJ1-2
V: TRBV29-1
DNA: TGCAGCGTTGAAGGTAGCGGGAACTATGGCTACACCTTC
CDR3: CSVEGSGNYGYTF

size: -
D: -
J: TRBJ1-5
V: TRBV19
DNA: TGTGCCAGTAGTGGATCCGGGGGGAGCAATCAGCCCCAGCATTTT
CDR3: CASSGSGGSNQPQHF

size: -
D: TRBD2
J: TRBJ2-3
V: TRBV11-2
DNA: TGTGCCAGCAGCTCTCATGGTACTAGCGGAGCAGATACGCAGTATTTT
CDR3: CASSSHGTSGADTQYF

size: -
D: TRBD2
J: TRBJ2-1
V: TRBV11-3
DNA: TGTGCCAGCAGCCCGGGACTAGCGGAAGGAGAGCAGTTCTTC
CDR3: CASSPGLAEGEQFF

size: -
D: -
J: TRBJ2-1
V: TRBV7-8
DNA: TGTGCCAGCAGCTTACTAGCCTACAATGAGCAGTTCTTC
CDR3: CASSLLAYNEQFF

size: few
D: TRBD1
J: TRBJ1-5
V: TRBV19
DNA: TGTGCCAGTAGTATCGGACAGGGTGTTAGCAATCAGCCCCAGCATTTT
CDR3: CASSIGQGVSNQPQHF

size: -
D: TRBD1
J: TRBJ2-3
V: TRBV27
DNA: TGTGCCAGCAGAAGGGACAGGGCGGGAGATACGCAGTATTTT
CDR3: CASRRDRAGDTQYF

size: once
D: TRBD1
J: TRBJ1-2
V: TRBV9
DNA: TGTGCCAGCAGCGTAGTCACAGGGGAATATGGCTACACCTTC
CDR3: CASSVVTGEYGYTF

size: -
D: TRBD1
J: TRBJ1-1
V: TRBV2
DNA: TGTGCCAGCAGTGGGACAGGAATAACTGAAGCTTTCTTT
CDR3: CASSGTGITEAFF

size: -
D: TRBD2
J: TRBJ2-3
V: TRBV6-1
DNA: TGTGCCAGCAGTGCAAGACTAGCGGGAGGATCAGATACGCAGTATTTT
CDR3: CASSARLAGGSDTQYF

size: -
D: TRBD1
J: TRBJ2-2
V: TRBV27
DNA: TGTGCCAGCAGTACCGGACAGGGGGCGCTCCCCGGGGAGCTGTTTTTT
CDR3: CASSTGQGALPGELFF